This is a list of T cell receptor beta chains from one sample in a study of cytomegalovirus exposure and HLA in healthy donors. Sequenced by immunoSEQ multiplex PCR; TCRdb stores in-frame clones only, minus some. There are 150,000 to 200,000 clones in the sample; about 79% occur only once, and nearly 6.5% lies in the top ten. Sequencing was carried out using PBMCs. Receptors originate from a man aged 35 to 55 in good health and CMV-seropositive. The CDR3 runs from the conserved cysteine through the conserved F or W. The D gene is left open where the match is weak. Clone size is not always given. Where it is, it says once, few, many or a class for expanded clones.

TRBJ1-1 once TRBV15 TRBD1 CATSREQGVIGTEAFF TGTGCCACCAGCAGAGAACAGGGGGTAATAGGAACTGAAGCTTTCTTT
TRBJ2-3 NA TRBV9 TRBD2 CASSRDYTDTQYF TGTGCCAGCAGCCGGGACTACACAGATACGCAGTATTTT
TRBJ2-6 NA TRBV9 TRBD2 CASSAGGSGANVLTF TGTGCCAGCAGCGCGGGGGGTTCCGGGGCCAACGTCCTGACTTTC
TRBJ1-6 NA TRBV6-1 NA CASSEDSDSPLHF TGTGCCAGCAGTGAGGACAGTGATTCACCCCTCCACTTT
TRBJ2-7 NA TRBV10-3 TRBD1 CAISDPGQSYEQYF TGTGCCATCAGTGATCCGGGACAGAGCTACGAGCAGTACTTC
TRBJ2-1 NA TRBV5-1 NA CASSPEVRVTYNEQFF TGCGCCAGCAGCCCTGAAGTCCGGGTAACCTACAATGAGCAGTTCTTC
TRBJ2-5 NA TRBV28 NA CASSSPLQVFETQYF TGTGCCAGCAGCTCTCCGCTTCAGGTCTTTGAGACCCAGTACTTC
TRBJ2-3 NA TRBV7-2 NA CASSLFQADTQYF TGTGCCAGCAGCTTATTCCAAGCTGATACGCAGTATTTT
TRBJ2-7 NA TRBV11-2 TRBD1 CASSLTGTGVVHEQYF TGTGCCAGCAGCTTAACCGGGACAGGGGTAGTCCACGAGCAGTACTTC
TRBJ1-1 NA TRBV11-3 TRBD1 CASSLPGDSKRRAFF TGTGCCAGCAGCTTACCTGGGGACAGTAAGCGTCGAGCTTTCTTT
TRBJ1-4 NA TRBV13 NA CASSLAAGSLDEKLFF TGTGCCAGCAGCTTAGCTGCAGGATCGTTGGATGAAAAACTGTTTTTT
TRBJ1-1 NA TRBV10-3 TRBD1 CAISSGTGRGGTEAFF TGTGCCATCAGTTCCGGGACAGGTAGGGGGGGGACTGAAGCTTTCTTT
TRBJ2-7 NA TRBV6-5 TRBD2 CASSYPSGSGKGEQYF TGTGCCAGCAGTTACCCATCCGGTAGCGGGAAGGGAGAGCAGTACTTC
TRBJ2-3 NA TRBV19 TRBD2 CASKRGTSGTDTQYF TGTGCCAGTAAACGGGGGACTAGCGGGACAGATACGCAGTATTTT
TRBJ1-4 NA TRBV7-2 NA CASSSTVWNEKLFF TGTGCCAGCAGCTCAACAGTCTGGAATGAAAAACTGTTTTTT
TRBJ2-1 NA TRBV27 TRBD2 CATTLLAGVKNEQFF TGTGCCACCACTTTACTAGCGGGAGTTAAGAATGAGCAGTTCTTC
TRBJ1-2 NA TRBV7-9 NA CASSLSRTEVGEGYTF TGTGCCAGCAGCTTGTCCCGGACGGAGGTTGGGGAGGGCTACACCTTC
TRBJ2-3 NA TRBV5-1 TRBD2 CASSDPSGGGDTQYF TGCGCCAGCAGCGACCCTAGCGGGGGTGGAGATACGCAGTATTTT